Listed below are T cell receptor beta chains from one sample, sequenced in a study of blood T cells in healthy people across ages. TCRdb reprocessed the 5' RACE reads with MiXCR, giving one entry per CDR3 protein. The sample holds around 2 million distinct CDR3 sequences, 30% to 40% seen once. Sequenced material: blood. The receptors stem from a human donor in good health. Both conserved end residues are part of each CDR3. The D gene is left open where the match is weak. Only part of the rows carry a size: once, few, many, or a class if the clone is expanded.

v_call	d_call	j_call	clone_size	cdr3_aa	cdr3_nt
TRBV4-3	-	TRBJ1-1	-	CASSQDSSGAEAFF	TGCGCCAGCAGCCAAGATAGTTCCGGGGCTGAAGCTTTCTTT
TRBV27	TRBD1	TRBJ1-2	few	CALRGDRGPGGYTF	TGTGCCTTACGCGGGGACAGGGGGCCGGGGGGCTACACCTTC
TRBV4-2	-	TRBJ2-7	-	CASSQVGVTSYEQYF	TGTGCCAGCAGCCAAGTAGGGGTCACGTCCTACGAGCAGTACTTC
TRBV7-2	-	TRBJ1-1	-	CASSLVGGAPTEAFF	TGTGCCAGCAGCTTAGTCGGGGGGGCGCCCACTGAAGCTTTCTTT
TRBV25-1	TRBD1	TRBJ1-5	-	CASTGTESNQPQHF	TGTGCCAGCACCGGGACAGAGAGCAATCAGCCCCAGCATTTT
TRBV5-1	TRBD1	TRBJ1-1	few	CASSPSRRTGEAFF	TGCGCCAGCAGCCCTAGCCGTCGGACAGGTGAAGCTTTCTTT
TRBV29-1	-	TRBJ1-1	-	CSVEGMMNTEAFF	TGCAGCGTTGAGGGGATGATGAACACTGAAGCTTTCTTT
TRBV13	-	TRBJ2-7	few	CASSDSGTDYEQYF	TGTGCCAGCAGCGATAGCGGGACAGACTACGAGCAGTACTTC
TRBV5-6	-	TRBJ2-5	many	CASSLDGYQETQYF	TGTGCCAGCAGCTTGGATGGGTACCAAGAGACCCAGTACTTC
TRBV29-1	-	TRBJ2-3	-	CSVDLNTQYF	TGCAGCGTGGACCTTAATACGCAGTATTTT
TRBV27	-	TRBJ2-7	-	CATRLLEQYF	TGTGCCACCAGACTCTTAGAACAGTACTTC
TRBV4-3	TRBD2	TRBJ2-3	few	CASSQDSAGGFTDTQYF	TGCGCCAGCAGCCAAGATAGTGCGGGGGGGTTCACAGATACGCAGTATTTT
TRBV29-1	TRBD1	TRBJ2-2	-	CSATGTGGVSTGELFF	TGCAGCGCAACCGGGACAGGGGGCGTGTCAACCGGGGAGCTGTTTTTT
TRBV27	-	TRBJ1-4	-	CASSSYGAKLFF	TGTGCCAGCAGTTCCTATGGGGCCAAACTGTTTTTT
TRBV20-1	-	TRBJ2-1	-	CSARRDTNNEQFF	TGCAGTGCTAGACGGGACACCAATAATGAGCAGTTCTTC
TRBV12-3/TRBV12-4	TRBD1	TRBJ1-1	-	CASTLGGFMNTEAFF	TGTGCCAGCACCTTAGGGGGCTTCATGAACACTGAAGCTTTCTTT
TRBV6-4	-	TRBJ2-1	-	CASGLTSQPQHFGDGTPLNEQFF	-
TRBV12-3/TRBV12-4	TRBD2	TRBJ2-3	-	CASSRGLAGVITDTQYF	TGTGCCAGCAGCCGAGGACTAGCGGGGGTCATCACAGATACGCAGTATTTT
TRBV7-9	TRBD1	TRBJ2-7	-	CASSLFRTGDPNEQYF	TGTGCCAGCAGCTTGTTTCGGACAGGGGATCCCAACGAGCAGTACTTC
TRBV18	-	TRBJ2-6	-	CASSLSVAAREANVLTF	TGTGCCAGCTCCCTCTCAGTGGCGGCCCGTGAGGCCAACGTCCTGACTTTC